The rows below give T cell receptor beta chains drawn from one sample of a study of Ad26.COV2.S vaccination and SARS-CoV-2 variants. The protocol was immunoSEQ multiplex PCR, while the TCRdb copy is restricted to in-frame clones and leaves out a portion. The sample has over 90,000 clones; over 60% are singletons. Sequencing was performed on peripheral blood, taken after recovery from COVID-19. These TCRs come from a human donor who had recovered from COVID-19. Both conserved end residues are part of each CDR3. A D gene is named only where the DNA matches it firmly. Size tells how often a clone was seen (once, few, many) or the class of an expanded clone, and some rows leave it out.

clone size	D gene	V gene	J gene	CDR3 protein	CDR3 DNA
.	.	TRBV3-1/TRBV3-2	TRBJ2-1	CASSQYNEQAKFF	TGTGCCAGCAGCCAGTATAATGAGCAGGCCAAGTTCTTC
.	.	TRBV27	TRBJ2-7	CASSNQGAEQYF	TGTGCCAGCAGTAATCAAGGGGCCGAGCAGTACTTC
.	TRBD2	TRBV5-1	TRBJ2-3	CASSLDAGGTDTQYF	TGCGCCAGCAGCTTGGATGCGGGGGGCACAGATACGCAGTATTTT
.	.	TRBV3-1/TRBV3-2	TRBJ1-5	CASSQSGNSNQPQHF	TGTGCCAGCAGCCAGTCCGGGAATAGCAATCAGCCCCAGCATTTT
.	.	TRBV12-3/TRBV12-4	TRBJ1-2	CASSPLRSGVPSF	TGTGCCAGCAGTCCTCTACGATCGGGGGTGCCTTCCTTC
.	TRBD1	TRBV6-5	TRBJ1-1	CASCPSTGYTEAFF	TGTGCCAGCTGCCCTTCGACAGGGTACACTGAAGCTTTCTTT
.	.	TRBV7-2	TRBJ1-1	CASSLGRAVWAFF	TGTGCCAGCAGCTTAGGGAGGGCAGTGTGGGCTTTCTTT
.	TRBD1	TRBV19	TRBJ1-5	CASSMDGTGLYQPQHF	TGTGCCAGTAGTATGGACGGGACAGGGCTGTATCAGCCCCAGCATTTT
.	.	TRBV11-2	TRBJ1-2	CASSRTHIGGYTF	TGTGCCAGCAGCCGAACCCATATAGGGGGCTACACCTTC
.	.	TRBV2	TRBJ1-4	CASTAGGGRSEKLFF	TGTGCCAGCACGGCCGGGGGCGGTAGAAGTGAAAAACTGTTTTTT
.	TRBD1	TRBV29-1	TRBJ2-7	CSAGQGRAYEQYF	TGCAGCGCCGGACAGGGTAGGGCCTACGAGCAGTACTTC
.	.	TRBV2	TRBJ1-3	CASSLGNTIYF	TGTGCCAGCAGTCTGGGAAACACCATATATTTT
.	TRBD1	TRBV19	TRBJ1-2	CASSMTGPLPGYGYTF	TGTGCCAGTAGTATGACAGGGCCCCTTCCTGGCTATGGCTACACCTTC
.	.	TRBV21-1	TRBJ1-5	CASSKWGDQPQHF	TGTGCCAGCAGCAAGTGGGGGGATCAGCCCCAGCATTTT
.	.	TRBV7-3	TRBJ2-1	CASSLSGSDEQFF	TGTGCCAGCAGCTTGTCAGGGAGCGATGAGCAGTTCTTC
.	TRBD1	TRBV28	TRBJ1-5	CASSLGQKHLAQHF	TGTGCCAGCAGTTTGGGACAGAAACATTTGGCCCAGCATTTT
.	.	TRBV30	TRBJ1-1	CAWSVRVNTEAFF	TGTGCCTGGAGTGTCCGGGTGAACACTGAAGCTTTCTTT
few	TRBD1	TRBV4-1	TRBJ2-1	CASSSQRDRGSYNEQFF	TGCGCCAGCAGTTCACAGCGGGACAGGGGCTCCTACAATGAGCAGTTCTTC
.	.	TRBV5-4	TRBJ1-6	CASSRSENSPLHF	TGTGCCAGCAGCAGGTCGGAAAATTCACCCCTCCACTTT
.	.	TRBV11-2	TRBJ2-7	CASSLSDLYEQYF	TGTGCCAGCAGCCTTAGCGACCTTTACGAGCAGTACTTC
.	.	TRBV7-2	TRBJ2-5	CASSRGENQETQYF	TGTGCCAGCAGCCGTGGGGAAAACCAAGAGACCCAGTACTTC
.	TRBD1	TRBV29-1	TRBJ1-5	CSVVDRGNQPQHF	TGCAGCGTTGTGGACAGGGGGAATCAGCCCCAGCATTTT
.	TRBD1	TRBV5-1	TRBJ2-7	CASSPQQGTYEQYF	TGCGCCAGCAGCCCTCAACAGGGGACCTACGAGCAGTACTTC
.	TRBD1	TRBV7-6	TRBJ1-1	CASSKTGATEAFF	TGTGCCAGCAGCAAGACAGGGGCCACTGAAGCTTTCTTT
.	TRBD2	TRBV24-1	TRBJ2-3	CATSDPGGAPPTDTQYF	TGTGCCACCAGTGATCCCGGGGGGGCCCCCCCCACAGATACGCAGTATTTT